Below, 27 T cell receptor beta chains from the same sample are listed, as sequenced in a study of T cell responses to AZD1222 COVID-19 vaccine. The data were produced by immunoSEQ multiplex PCR, yet TCRdb's version contains in-frame clones alone and is incomplete. The table records around 110,000 clones, roughly 90% of them present only once. Source: peripheral blood, taken on day 0 of AZD1222 vaccination. The receptors originated from an adult in good health.

A few counts support this clone. Other nucleotide sequences in the sample specify the same CDR3. The V and J genes are TRBV18 and TRBJ2-5; 8 bases are a match to TRBD1. The germline V gene encodes CDR1 KGHSH and CDR2 LQKENI. This CDR3 comprises 15 residues. The V segment lost 3 bases and the J segment 1 base; nucleotides outside the gene matches: 4. DNA of the CDR3: TGTGCCAGCTCACCGGGCACAGGGGGCCAAGAGACCCAGTACTTC. Translated: CASSPGTGGQETQYF.

The V gene is TRBV6-2 or TRBV6-3, the J gene TRBJ2-1; 10 nucleotides match TRBD2. The ends lost 2 bases at V and 4 bases at J; junction bases unmatched: 8. This CDR3 region has 17 residues. Germline CDR1 is MNHEY and CDR2 is SVGEGT. This CDR3 reads CASSYRKTSGFYNEQFF. The CDR3 nucleotides are TGTGCCAGCAGTTACAGGAAGACTAGCGGGTTTTACAATGAGCAGTTCTTC.

This rearrangement joins TRBV6-5 to TRBJ2-7, with 9 bases lining up with TRBD1. The CDR3 covers 13 residues. The trim removed 5 bases at V and 6 bases at J, leaving 5 bases unmatched. Germline V lookup: CDR1 MNHEY, CDR2 SVGAGI. The CDR3 sequence is CASSPGQGIEQYF. Here the CDR3 DNA reads TGTGCCAGCAGTCCGGGACAGGGAATCGAGCAGTACTTC.

The chain recombines TRBV10-3 with TRBJ2-2; TRBD2 agrees at 9 bases. Germline V gene sequence: CDR1 ENHRY, CDR2 SYGVKD. The CDR3 contains 16 residues. V was pared by 4 bases and J by 2 bases, with 5 bases of the junction left unmatched. The CDR3: CAISVSLAGNTGELFF. CDR3 bases: TGTGCCATCAGTGTATCGCTAGCGGGAAACACCGGGGAGCTGTTTTTT.

The CDR3, as DNA: TGTGCCAGCAGCGTAAACCCCAATAATTCACCCCTCCACTTT. Translated: CASSVNPNNSPLHF. This chain joins TRBV9 and TRBJ1-6, with unresolved D. Germline V gene data show CDR1 as SGDLS and CDR2 as YYNGEE. The CDR3 totals 14 residues. Trimming shortened V by 1 base and J by 5 bases, and 7 bases separated the two germline ends.

This chain joins TRBV7-2 and TRBJ2-3, with 9 bases that match TRBD1. The CDR3 is made up of 16 amino acids. Germline V gives CDR1 SGHTA, CDR2 FQGNSA. Trimming took 5 bases from V and 1 from J; bases not matched to a gene: 7. CDR3: CASSPIRTGGTDTQYF. The CDR3 DNA reads TGTGCCAGCAGCCCCATCAGGACAGGGGGCACAGATACGCAGTATTTT. The full variable domain, completed using reference TRBV7-2 and TRBJ2-3, is GAGVSQSPSNKVTEKGKDVELRCDPISGHTALYWYRQSLGQGLEFLIYFQGNSAPDKSGLPSDRFSAERTGGSVSTLTIQRTQQEDSAVYLCASSPIRTGGTDTQYFGPGTRLTVL.

The chain is built from TRBV7-8 and TRBJ2-7; TRBD1 matches at 10 bases. The CDR3 extends over 15 amino acids. The V and J ends lost 4 bases and 2 bases, in that order; junction bases with no gene match: 5. CDR1 and CDR2 (germline): SGHVS, FQNEAQ. The CDR3 is CASSSGTGATYEQYF. The CDR3, as DNA: TGTGCCAGCAGCTCCGGGACAGGGGCCACCTACGAGCAGTACTTC.

The J gene is TRBJ1-6, the V gene TRBV9; tentative D call: TRBD1 (5 bases). The CDR3 extends over 13 amino acids. V was pared by 5 bases and J by 8 bases, with 11 bases between. Germline CDR1 SGDLS, CDR2 YYNGEE. CDR3 nucleotides: TGTGCCAGCAGGGGGGACCTGGATTCACCCCTCCACTTT. Its translation is CASRGDLDSPLHF.

The gene calls are TRBV28 and TRBJ2-2; 7 nucleotides line up with TRBD1. The CDR3 contains 16 residues. J was trimmed by 4 bases and V by 5 bases; bases with no gene match: 10. Looked up from germline, CDR1 is MDHEN and CDR2 is SYDVKM. This chain's CDR3 is CASSTPTGSGTGELFF. CDR3 DNA: TGTGCCAGCAGTACCCCGACAGGGTCGGGCACCGGGGAGCTGTTTTTT.

The chain uses TRBV9 and TRBJ2-2; 7 nucleotides agree with TRBD2. From germline, CDR1 is SGDLS and CDR2 YYNGEE. The CDR3 is made up of 16 amino acids. The ends lost 0 bases at V and 0 bases at J; junction bases unmatched: 2. The CDR3 spells CASSVGGLPNTGELFF. CDR3 bases: TGTGCCAGCAGCGTAGGGGGACTACCGAACACCGGGGAGCTGTTTTTT.

The chain has TRBV5-1 and TRBJ2-7, with 7 nucleotides matching TRBD1. The V segment lost 4 bases and the J segment 3 bases; nucleotides outside the gene matches: 10. CDR3 length equals 15 residues. Germline-derived CDR1 and CDR2 are SGHRS and YFSETQ. DNA of the CDR3: TGCGCCAGCAGCGCCCAACCGACAGGGAGCTACGAGCAGTACTTC. It encodes CASSAQPTGSYEQYF. The variable domain in full, completed from reference TRBV5-1 and TRBJ2-7, reads KAGVTQTPRYLIKTRGQQVTLSCSPISGHRSVSWYQQTPGQGLQFLFEYFSETQRNKGNFPGRFSGRQFSNSRSEMNVSTLELGDSALYLCASSAQPTGSYEQYFGPGTRLTVT.

The genes are TRBV7-9 and TRBJ2-2; tentative D call: TRBD2 (6 bases). With 8 bases removed from V and 5 bases from J, the gap between germline ends came to 18 bases. The CDR3 runs 15 residues. Germline lookup yields CDR1 SEHNR and CDR2 FQNEAQ (reference sequence). The chain's CDR3 is CASLGGAGPTGELFF. The CDR3 DNA sequence: TGTGCCAGCCTTGGAGGCGCGGGACCTACCGGGGAGCTGTTTTTT.

The CDR3 loop reads CASSTGASGSYEQYF. The CDR3 region has the DNA TGTGCCAGCAGTACCGGCGCTAGCGGGAGTTACGAGCAGTACTTC. The rearrangement uses TRBV28 and TRBJ2-7; 10 bases agree with TRBD2. V gave up 5 bases and J gave up 4 bases; unmatched junction bases: 8. Germline V gives CDR1 MDHEN, CDR2 SYDVKM. This CDR3 comprises 15 residues. Full variable domain (rest looked up from reference TRBV28 and TRBJ2-7): DVKVTQSSRYLVKRTGEKVFLECVQDMDHENMFWYRQDPGLGLRLIYFSYDVKMKEKGDIPEGYSVSREKKERFSLILESASTNQTSMYLCASSTGASGSYEQYFGPGTRLTVT.

The chain is built from TRBV28 and TRBJ2-5; tentatively, D is TRBD1 (5 bases). The CDR3 has 15 amino acids. Germline V lookup: CDR1 MDHEN, CDR2 SYDVKM. Trimming left V 5 bases short and J 2 bases short, with 15 bases between. The CDR3 DNA reads as TGTGCCAGCAGTCCCCATCGACAGCTGCAAGAGACCCAGTACTTC. It translates to CASSPHRQLQETQYF. The full variable domain, rest sourced from reference TRBV28 and TRBJ2-5, is DVKVTQSSRYLVKRTGEKVFLECVQDMDHENMFWYRQDPGLGLRLIYFSYDVKMKEKGDIPEGYSVSREKKERFSLILESASTNQTSMYLCASSPHRQLQETQYFGPGTRLLVL.

The chain links TRBV12-3 or TRBV12-4 to TRBJ1-5; unclear D gene. Trimming left V 6 bases short and J 4 bases short, with 10 bases between. CDR3 length: 13 amino acids. CDR3 sequence: CASSPTENQPQHF. The CDR3 DNA follows: TGTGCCAGCAGCCCGACCGAGAATCAGCCCCAGCATTTT.

The V gene is TRBV4-3, the J gene TRBJ2-7; TRBD1 or TRBD2 may be the D gene (6 bases each). The V and J ends lost 1 base and 2 bases respectively, with 12 bases between them. CDR1 and CDR2 from the germline V gene are LGHNA and YSLEER. The CDR3 totals 15 residues. CDR3 region: CASSQVTGATYEQYF. CDR3 coding DNA: TGCGCCAGCAGCCAAGTAACGGGGGCCACCTACGAGCAGTACTTC.

The rearrangement uses TRBV28 and TRBJ1-6; 7 bases match TRBD1. The V and J ends lost 3 bases and 7 bases, in that order; junction bases with no gene match: 27. Germline CDR1 is MDHEN and CDR2 is SYDVKM. The CDR3 is made up of 22 amino acids. CDR3 protein: CASSFALRAGFLNTGANSPLHF. The CDR3 region has the DNA TGTGCCAGCAGTTTCGCTCTGCGCGCGGGGTTTTTGAACACAGGGGCCAATTCACCCCTCCACTTT.

The chain has TRBV4-3 and TRBJ1-1, with D perhaps TRBD1 (5 bases). The CDR3 covers 15 residues. Per germline, CDR1 LGHNA and CDR2 YSLEER. V lost 4 bases and J lost 1, with 13 bases in between. The CDR3 nucleotides are TGCGCCAGCAGCCGCTACGGGGCCGCGAACACTGAAGCTTTCTTT. It translates to CASSRYGAANTEAFF.

This clone was recorded only once. The rearrangement joins TRBV11-3 to TRBJ1-6, with D perhaps matching TRBD1 (5 bases). This CDR3 contains 14 residues. V lost 5 bases, J lost 10 bases, and 15 bases lay in between. The V gene's germline CDR1 is SGHNT and CDR2 YENEEA. The CDR3 region is CASSRGALGSPLHF. The CDR3 DNA reads TGTGCCAGCAGCCGGGGCGCATTGGGGTCACCCCTCCACTTT.

The V and J genes are TRBV4-2 and TRBJ2-7; D might be TRBD1 (6 bases). Looked up from germline, CDR1 is LGHNA and CDR2 is YNFKEQ. CDR3 length equals 15 residues. Trimming took 1 base from V and 0 from J, leaving 10 bases between them. CDR3 sequence reads: CASSQAQGTSYEQYF. DNA of the CDR3: TGTGCCAGCAGCCAAGCACAGGGTACCTCCTACGAGCAGTACTTC.

On this clone itself: The sample has other DNA sequences that encode this CDR3 too. The chain has TRBV5-4 and TRBJ2-5; 8 bases are a match to TRBD1. This CDR3 is 15 amino acids long. The junction had 5 bases not matched to a gene; V was cut back by 0 bases and J by 4 bases. Per germline, CDR1 SGHNT and CDR2 YYREEE (reference sequence). CDR3 residues: CASSLVPDRAETQYF. CDR3 DNA sequence: TGTGCCAGCAGCTTGGTTCCGGACAGGGCAGAGACCCAGTACTTC.

The V and J genes are TRBV6-6 and TRBJ1-5, with TRBD1 matching over 9 bases. The ends lost 6 bases at V and 5 bases at J; junction bases unmatched: 8. Germline lookup yields CDR1 MNHNY and CDR2 SVGAGI (reference sequence). CDR3 length: 15 amino acids. The CDR3 protein is CASRLSGQGYQPQHF. The CDR3 region has the DNA TGTGCCAGCAGACTTTCGGGACAGGGATATCAGCCCCAGCATTTT.

The chain uses TRBV14 and TRBJ2-1; D remains unclear. V was trimmed by 4 bases and J by 7 bases, leaving 14 bases between them. The CDR3 sequence is 14 residues long. CDR1 is SGHDN, CDR2 FVKESK, per germline. CDR3 DNA sequence: TGTGCCAGCAGCCTAATATCCCTAATGAATGAGCAGTTCTTC. Residues: CASSLISLMNEQFF. Full variable domain (missing parts from reference TRBV14 and TRBJ2-1): EAGVTQFPSHSVIEKGQTVTLRCDPISGHDNLYWYRRVMGKEIKFLLHFVKESKQDESGMPNNRFLAERTGGTYSTLKVQPAELEDSGVYFCASSLISLMNEQFFGPGTRLTVL.

The V and J genes are TRBV7-9 and TRBJ2-2; unclear D gene. The ends were cut back, 0 bases at V and 6 bases at J, with 5 bases in the middle. Germline values: CDR1 SEHNR, CDR2 FQNEAQ (reference sequence). The CDR3 sequence is 13 residues long. The CDR3 reads CASSLAGSGELFF. CDR3 nucleotides: TGTGCCAGCAGCTTAGCAGGGTCCGGGGAGCTGTTTTTT.

The chain couples TRBV6-2 or TRBV6-3 to TRBJ1-4; D uncertain. Trimming stripped 1 base from V and 5 bases from J, with 8 bases between. The CDR3 spans 14 residues. Germline V gene sequence: CDR1 MNHEY, CDR2 SVGEGT. The CDR3: CASSYYMPNEKLFF. Written as DNA, the CDR3 is TGTGCCAGCAGTTACTACATGCCAAATGAAAAACTGTTTTTT.

This clone was observed a few times. This CDR3 reads CASSSSVGTDYGYTF. DNA of the CDR3: TGTGCCAGCTCTTCAAGTGTCGGGACAGACTATGGCTACACCTTC. The V gene is TRBV18, the J gene TRBJ1-2, with 7 nucleotides matching TRBD1. Germline-derived CDR1 and CDR2 are KGHSH and LQKENI. V shed 6 bases and J 3 bases; nucleotides not matched to a gene: 10. CDR3 length: 15 residues.

This rearrangement joins TRBV28 to TRBJ2-7, with a possible D match to TRBD2 (7 bases). This CDR3 spans 13 amino acids. Trimming stripped 11 bases from V and 1 base from J, with 15 bases between. Germline assignment: CDR1 MDHEN and CDR2 SYDVKM. The CDR3 spells CASGGRESYEQYF. The CDR3, as DNA: TGTGCCTCCGGGGGGCGTGAGTCCTACGAGCAGTACTTC.